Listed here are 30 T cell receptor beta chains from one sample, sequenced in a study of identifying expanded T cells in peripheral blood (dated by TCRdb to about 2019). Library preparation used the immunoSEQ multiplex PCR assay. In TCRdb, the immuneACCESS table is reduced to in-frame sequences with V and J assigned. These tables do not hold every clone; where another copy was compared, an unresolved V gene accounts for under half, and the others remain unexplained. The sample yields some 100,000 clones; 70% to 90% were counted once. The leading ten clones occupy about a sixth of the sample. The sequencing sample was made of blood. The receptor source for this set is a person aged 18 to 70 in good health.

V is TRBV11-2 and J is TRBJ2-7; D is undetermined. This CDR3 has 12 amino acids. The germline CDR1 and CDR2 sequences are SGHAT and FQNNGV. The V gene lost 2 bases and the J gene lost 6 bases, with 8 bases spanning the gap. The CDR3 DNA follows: TGTGCCAGCAGCTTATTTTTAGGCGAGCAGTACTTC. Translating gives CASSLFLGEQYF.

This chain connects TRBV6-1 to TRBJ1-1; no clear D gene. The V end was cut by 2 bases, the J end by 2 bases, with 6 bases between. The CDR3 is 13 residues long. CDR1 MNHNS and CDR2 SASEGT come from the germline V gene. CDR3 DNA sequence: TGTGCCAGCAGTGAACAGGCCAACACTGAAGCTTTCTTT. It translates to CASSEQANTEAFF.

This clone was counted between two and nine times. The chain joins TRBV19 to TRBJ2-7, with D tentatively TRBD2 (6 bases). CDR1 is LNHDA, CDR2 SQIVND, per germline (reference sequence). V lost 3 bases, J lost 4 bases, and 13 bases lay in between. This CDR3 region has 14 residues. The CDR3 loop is CASSMEGLGYEQYF. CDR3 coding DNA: TGTGCCAGTAGTATGGAGGGACTTGGATACGAGCAGTACTTC.

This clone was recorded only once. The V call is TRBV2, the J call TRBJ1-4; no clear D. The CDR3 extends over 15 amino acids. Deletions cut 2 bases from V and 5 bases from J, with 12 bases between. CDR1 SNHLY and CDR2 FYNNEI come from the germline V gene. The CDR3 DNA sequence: TGTGCCAGCAGTGAATCAAGGCGGAACAATGAAAAACTGTTTTTT. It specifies CASSESRRNNEKLFF.

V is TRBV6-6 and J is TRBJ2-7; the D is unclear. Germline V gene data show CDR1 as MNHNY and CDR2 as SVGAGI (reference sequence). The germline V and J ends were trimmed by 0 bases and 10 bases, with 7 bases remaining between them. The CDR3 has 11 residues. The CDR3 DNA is TGTGCCAGCAGTTACTCGGCTCTTCAGTACTTC. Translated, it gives CASSYSALQYF.

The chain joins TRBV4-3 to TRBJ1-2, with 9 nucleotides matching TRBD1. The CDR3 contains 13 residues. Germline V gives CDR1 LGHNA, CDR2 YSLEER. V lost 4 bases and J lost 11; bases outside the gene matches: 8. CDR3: CASSLRDRVRYTF. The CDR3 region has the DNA TGCGCCAGCAGCCTCCGGGACAGGGTGAGATACACCTTC.

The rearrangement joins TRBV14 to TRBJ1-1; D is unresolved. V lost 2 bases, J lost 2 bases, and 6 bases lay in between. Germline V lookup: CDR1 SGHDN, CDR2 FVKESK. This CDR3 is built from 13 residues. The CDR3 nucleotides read TGTGCCAGCAGCCAATACGCTAACACTGAAGCTTTCTTT. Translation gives CASSQYANTEAFF.

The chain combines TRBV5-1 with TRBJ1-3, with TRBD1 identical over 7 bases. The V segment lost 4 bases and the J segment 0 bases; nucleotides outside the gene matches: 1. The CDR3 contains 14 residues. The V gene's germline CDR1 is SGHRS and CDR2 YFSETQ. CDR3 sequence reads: CASSGTDSGNTIYF. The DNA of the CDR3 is TGCGCCAGCAGCGGGACAGACTCTGGAAACACCATATATTTT. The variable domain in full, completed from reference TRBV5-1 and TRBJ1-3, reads KAGVTQTPRYLIKTRGQQVTLSCSPISGHRSVSWYQQTPGQGLQFLFEYFSETQRNKGNFPGRFSGRQFSNSRSEMNVSTLELGDSALYLCASSGTDSGNTIYFGEGSWLTVV.

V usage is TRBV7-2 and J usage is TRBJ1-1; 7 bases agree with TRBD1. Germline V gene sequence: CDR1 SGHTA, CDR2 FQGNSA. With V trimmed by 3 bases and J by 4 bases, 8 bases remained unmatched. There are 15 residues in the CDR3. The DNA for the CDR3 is TGTGCCAGCAGCTTCTTCGACAGGGAGACCACTGAAGCTTTCTTT. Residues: CASSFFDRETTEAFF.

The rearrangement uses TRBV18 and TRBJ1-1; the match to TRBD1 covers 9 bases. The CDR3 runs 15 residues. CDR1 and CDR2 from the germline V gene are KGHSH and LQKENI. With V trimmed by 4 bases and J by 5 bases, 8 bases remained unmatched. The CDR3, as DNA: TGTGCCAGCTCACTTCGGACAGGGGTCGGAACTGAAGCTTTCTTT. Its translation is CASSLRTGVGTEAFF.

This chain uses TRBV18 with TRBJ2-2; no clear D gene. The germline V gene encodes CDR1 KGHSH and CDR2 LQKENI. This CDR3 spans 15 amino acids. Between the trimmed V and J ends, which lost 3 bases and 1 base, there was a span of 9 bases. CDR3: CASSPEALNTGELFF. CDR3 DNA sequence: TGTGCCAGCTCACCTGAGGCCTTGAACACCGGGGAGCTGTTTTTT.

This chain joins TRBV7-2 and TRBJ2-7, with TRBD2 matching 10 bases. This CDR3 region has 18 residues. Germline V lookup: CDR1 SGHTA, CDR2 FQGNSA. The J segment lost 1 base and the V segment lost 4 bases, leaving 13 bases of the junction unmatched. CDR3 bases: TGTGCCAGCAGCTCGAGCGGGGGGGCTCCATACGGGTCCTACGAGCAGTACTTC. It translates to CASSSSGGAPYGSYEQYF.

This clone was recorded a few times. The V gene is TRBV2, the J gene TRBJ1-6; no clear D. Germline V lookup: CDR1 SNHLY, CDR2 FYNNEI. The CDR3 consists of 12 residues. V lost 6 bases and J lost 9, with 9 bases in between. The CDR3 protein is CASRFTSSPLHF. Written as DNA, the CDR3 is TGTGCCAGCAGGTTCACAAGTTCACCCCTCCACTTT. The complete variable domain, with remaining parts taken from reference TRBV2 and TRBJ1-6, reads EPEVTQTPSHQVTQMGQEVILRCVPISNHLYFYWYRQILGQKVEFLVSFYNNEISEKSEIFDDQFSVERPDGSNFTLKIRSTKLEDSAMYFCASRFTSSPLHFGNGTRLTVT.

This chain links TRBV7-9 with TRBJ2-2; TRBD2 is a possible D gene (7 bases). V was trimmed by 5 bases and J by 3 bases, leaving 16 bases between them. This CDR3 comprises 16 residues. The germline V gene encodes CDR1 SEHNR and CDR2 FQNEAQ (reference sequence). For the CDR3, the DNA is TGTGCCAGCAGCCGCGTCGGGGGGCGGGACACCGGGGAGCTGTTTTTT. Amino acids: CASSRVGGRDTGELFF.

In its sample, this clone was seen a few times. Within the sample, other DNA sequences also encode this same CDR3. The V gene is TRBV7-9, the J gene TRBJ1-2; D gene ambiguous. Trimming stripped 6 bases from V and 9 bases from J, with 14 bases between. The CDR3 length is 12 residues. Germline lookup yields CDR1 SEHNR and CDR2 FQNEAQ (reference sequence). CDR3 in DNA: TGTGCCAGCAGAATAAAGGACGAAAGCTACACCTTC. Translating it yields CASRIKDESYTF. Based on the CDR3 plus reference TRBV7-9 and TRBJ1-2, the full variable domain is DTGVSQNPRHKITKRGQNVTFRCDPISEHNRLYWYRQTLGQGPEFLTYFQNEAQLEKSRLLSDRFSAERPKGSFSTLEIQRTEQGDSAMYLCASRIKDESYTFGSGTRLTVV.

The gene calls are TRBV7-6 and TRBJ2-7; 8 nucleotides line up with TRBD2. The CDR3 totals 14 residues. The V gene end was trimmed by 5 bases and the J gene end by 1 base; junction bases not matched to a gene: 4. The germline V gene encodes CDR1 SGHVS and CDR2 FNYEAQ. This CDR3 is CASSPSGRSYEQYF. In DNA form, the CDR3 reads TGTGCCAGCAGCCCTAGCGGGCGTTCCTACGAGCAGTACTTC.

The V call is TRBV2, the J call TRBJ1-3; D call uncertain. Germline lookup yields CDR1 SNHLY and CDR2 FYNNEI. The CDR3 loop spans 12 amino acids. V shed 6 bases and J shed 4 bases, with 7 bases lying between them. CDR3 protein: CASRGNGNTIYF. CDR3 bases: TGTGCCAGCAGGGGGAACGGAAACACCATATATTTT.

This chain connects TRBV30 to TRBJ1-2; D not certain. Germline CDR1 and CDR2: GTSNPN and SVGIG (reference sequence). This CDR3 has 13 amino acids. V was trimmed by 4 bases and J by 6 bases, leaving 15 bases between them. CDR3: CAWTAEPINGYTF. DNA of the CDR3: TGTGCCTGGACGGCGGAACCCATTAATGGCTACACCTTC.

CDR3 sequence: CASSLAATNVPYEQYF. The CDR3 nucleotides are TGCGCCAGCAGCTTGGCCGCGACGAACGTTCCCTACGAGCAGTACTTC. J is TRBJ2-7 and V is TRBV5-1, with D unresolved. Deletions cut 0 bases from V and 2 bases from J, with 15 bases between. This CDR3 has 16 amino acids. CDR1 and CDR2 from the germline V gene are SGHRS and YFSETQ.

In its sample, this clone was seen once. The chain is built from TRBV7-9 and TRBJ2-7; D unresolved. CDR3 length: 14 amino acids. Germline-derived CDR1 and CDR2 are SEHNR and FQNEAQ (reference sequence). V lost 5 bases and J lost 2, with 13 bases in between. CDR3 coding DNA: TGTGCCAGCAGCCCCACCCCGGCCCCCTACGAGCAGTACTTC. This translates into CASSPTPAPYEQYF.

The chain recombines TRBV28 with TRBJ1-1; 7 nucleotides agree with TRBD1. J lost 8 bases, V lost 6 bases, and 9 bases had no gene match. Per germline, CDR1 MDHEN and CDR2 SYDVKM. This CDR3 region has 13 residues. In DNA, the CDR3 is TGTGCCAGCAGGGCAGGGGGAAAATACGAAGCTTTCTTT. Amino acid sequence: CASRAGGKYEAFF.

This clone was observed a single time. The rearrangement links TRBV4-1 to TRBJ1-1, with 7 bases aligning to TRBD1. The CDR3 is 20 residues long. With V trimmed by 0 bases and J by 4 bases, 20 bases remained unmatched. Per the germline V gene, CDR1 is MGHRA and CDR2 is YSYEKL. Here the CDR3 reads CASSQDMDRRVPRGSTEAFF. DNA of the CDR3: TGCGCCAGCAGCCAAGATATGGACAGGAGAGTCCCGAGGGGTAGCACTGAAGCTTTCTTT.

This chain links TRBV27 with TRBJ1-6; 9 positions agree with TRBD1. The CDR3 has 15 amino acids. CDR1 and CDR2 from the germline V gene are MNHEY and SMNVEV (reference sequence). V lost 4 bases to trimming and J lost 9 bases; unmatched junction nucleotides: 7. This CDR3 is CASSSLGTGSSPLHF. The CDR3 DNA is TGTGCCAGCAGTTCTCTCGGGACAGGGAGTTCACCCCTCCACTTT.

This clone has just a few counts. The CDR3 loop is CASSPTGAEQYF. The CDR3 nucleotides read TGTGCCAGCAGCCCTACAGGGGCCGAGCAGTACTTC. The chain uses TRBV2 and TRBJ2-7, with 7 bases identical to TRBD1. Trimming took 6 bases from V and 6 from J; bases not matched to a gene: 5. The CDR3 has 12 residues. The germline V gene has CDR1 SNHLY and CDR2 FYNNEI. Combining the CDR3 with reference TRBV2 and TRBJ2-7 gives the whole variable domain EPEVTQTPSHQVTQMGQEVILRCVPISNHLYFYWYRQILGQKVEFLVSFYNNEISEKSEIFDDQFSVERPDGSNFTLKIRSTKLEDSAMYFCASSPTGAEQYFGPGTRLTVT.

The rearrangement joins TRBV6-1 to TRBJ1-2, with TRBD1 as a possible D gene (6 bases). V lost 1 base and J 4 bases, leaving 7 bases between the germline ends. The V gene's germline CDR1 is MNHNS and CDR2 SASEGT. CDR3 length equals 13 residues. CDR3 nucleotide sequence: TGTGCCAGCAGTGAAGGGGGGGCCTATGGCTACACCTTC. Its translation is CASSEGGAYGYTF.

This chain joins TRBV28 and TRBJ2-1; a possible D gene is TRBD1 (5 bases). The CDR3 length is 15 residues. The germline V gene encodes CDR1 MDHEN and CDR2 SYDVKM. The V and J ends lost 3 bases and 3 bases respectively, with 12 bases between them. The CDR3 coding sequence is TGTGCCAGCAGTTTCCAAGGGGAAGGCTACAATGAGCAGTTCTTC. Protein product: CASSFQGEGYNEQFF.

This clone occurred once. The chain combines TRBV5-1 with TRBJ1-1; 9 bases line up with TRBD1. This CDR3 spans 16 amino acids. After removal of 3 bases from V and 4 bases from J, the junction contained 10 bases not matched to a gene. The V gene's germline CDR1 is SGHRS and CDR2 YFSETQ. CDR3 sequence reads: CASSSITGGAGTEAFF. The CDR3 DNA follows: TGCGCCAGCAGCTCTATAACAGGGGGCGCTGGCACTGAAGCTTTCTTT.

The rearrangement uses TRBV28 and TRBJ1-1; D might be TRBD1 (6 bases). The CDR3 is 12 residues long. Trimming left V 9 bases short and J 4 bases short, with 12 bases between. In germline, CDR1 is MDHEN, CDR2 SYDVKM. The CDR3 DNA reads TGTGCCAGTAGGAGGGGGGGCACTGAAGCTTTCTTT. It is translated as CASRRGGTEAFF.

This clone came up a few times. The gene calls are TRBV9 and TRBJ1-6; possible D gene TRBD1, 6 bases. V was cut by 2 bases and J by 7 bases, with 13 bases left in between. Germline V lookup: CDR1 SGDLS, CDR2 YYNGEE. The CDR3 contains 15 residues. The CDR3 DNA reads TGTGCCAGCAGCGTCCGTACAGGGACGAATTCACCCCTCCACTTT. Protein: CASSVRTGTNSPLHF.

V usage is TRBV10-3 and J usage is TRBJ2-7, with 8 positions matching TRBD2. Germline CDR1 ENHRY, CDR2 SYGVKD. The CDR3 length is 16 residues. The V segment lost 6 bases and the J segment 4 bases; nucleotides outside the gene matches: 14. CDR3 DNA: TGTGCCATCAGCGAGGGGCTAGCGGGCGCTGCTTACGAGCAGTACTTC. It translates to CAISEGLAGAAYEQYF.